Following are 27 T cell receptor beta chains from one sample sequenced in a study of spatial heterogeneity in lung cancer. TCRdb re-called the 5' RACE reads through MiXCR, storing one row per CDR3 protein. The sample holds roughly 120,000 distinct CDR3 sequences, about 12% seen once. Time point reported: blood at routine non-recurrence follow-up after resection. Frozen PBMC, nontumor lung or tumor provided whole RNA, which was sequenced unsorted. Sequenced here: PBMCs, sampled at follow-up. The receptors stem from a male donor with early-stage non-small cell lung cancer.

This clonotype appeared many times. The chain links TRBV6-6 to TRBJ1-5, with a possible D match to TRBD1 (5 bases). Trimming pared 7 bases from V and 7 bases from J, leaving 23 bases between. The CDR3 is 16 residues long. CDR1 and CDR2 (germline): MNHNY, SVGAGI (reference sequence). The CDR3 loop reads CASIDPSGEVGQPQHF. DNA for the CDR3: TGTGCCAGCATCGACCCGTCGGGGGAGGTAGGACAGCCCCAGCATTTT.

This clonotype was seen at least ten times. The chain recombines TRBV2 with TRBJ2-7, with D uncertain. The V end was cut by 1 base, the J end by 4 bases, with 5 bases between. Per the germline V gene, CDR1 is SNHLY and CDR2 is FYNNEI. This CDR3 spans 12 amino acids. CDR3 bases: TGTGCCAGCAGTGAAGGTAGATACGAGCAGTACTTC. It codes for CASSEGRYEQYF.

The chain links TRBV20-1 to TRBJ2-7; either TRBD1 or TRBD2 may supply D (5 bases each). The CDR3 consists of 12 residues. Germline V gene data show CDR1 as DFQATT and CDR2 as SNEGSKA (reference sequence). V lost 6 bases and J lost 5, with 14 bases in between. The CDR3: CSASGPRNEQYF. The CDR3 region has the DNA TGCAGTGCCTCGGGGCCGCGGAACGAGCAGTACTTC.

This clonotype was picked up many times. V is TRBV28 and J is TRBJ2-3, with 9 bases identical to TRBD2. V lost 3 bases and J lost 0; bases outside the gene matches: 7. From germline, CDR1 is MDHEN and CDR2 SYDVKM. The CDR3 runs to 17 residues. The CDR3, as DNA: TGTGCCAGCAGTTTCTTAAGCGGGGGGCGCAGCACAGATACGCAGTATTTT. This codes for CASSFLSGGRSTDTQYF.

The CDR3 DNA reads TGCGCCAGCAGCCAAGATTTTGCAGATACGCAGTATTTT. Translated: CASSQDFADTQYF. This sequence joins TRBV4-1 and TRBJ2-3, with D unresolved. Per germline, CDR1 MGHRA and CDR2 YSYEKL. This CDR3 is 13 amino acids long. The V and J ends lost 0 bases and 4 bases respectively, with 5 bases between them.

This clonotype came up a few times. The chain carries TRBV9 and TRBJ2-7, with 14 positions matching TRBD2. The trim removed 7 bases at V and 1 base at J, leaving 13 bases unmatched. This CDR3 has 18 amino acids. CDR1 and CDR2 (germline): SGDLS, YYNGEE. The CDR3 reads CASGTNPGTSGGSYEQYF. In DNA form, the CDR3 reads TGTGCCAGCGGTACTAATCCCGGGACTAGCGGGGGTTCCTACGAGCAGTACTTC. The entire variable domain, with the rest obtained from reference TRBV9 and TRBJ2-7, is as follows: DSGVTQTPKHLITATGQRVTLRCSPRSGDLSVYWYQQSLDQGLQFLIQYYNGEERAKGNILERFSAQQFPDLHSELNLSSLELGDSALYFCASGTNPGTSGGSYEQYFGPGTRLTVT.

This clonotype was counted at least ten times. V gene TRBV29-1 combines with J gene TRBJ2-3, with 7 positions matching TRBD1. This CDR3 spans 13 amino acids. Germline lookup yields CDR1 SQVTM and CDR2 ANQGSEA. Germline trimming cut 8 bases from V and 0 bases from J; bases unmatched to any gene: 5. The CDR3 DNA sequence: TGCAGCACAACAGGGGAGAGCACAGATACGCAGTATTTT. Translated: CSTTGESTDTQYF.

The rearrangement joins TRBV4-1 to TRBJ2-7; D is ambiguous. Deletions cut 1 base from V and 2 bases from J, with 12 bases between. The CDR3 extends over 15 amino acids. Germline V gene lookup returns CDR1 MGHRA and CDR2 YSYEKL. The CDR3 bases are TGCGCCAGCAGCCAAGTAGCATATGGGACCTACGAGCAGTACTTC. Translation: CASSQVAYGTYEQYF.

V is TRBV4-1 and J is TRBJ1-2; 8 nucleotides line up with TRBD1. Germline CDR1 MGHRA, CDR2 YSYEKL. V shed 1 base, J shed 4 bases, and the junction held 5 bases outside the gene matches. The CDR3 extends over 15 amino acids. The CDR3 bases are TGCGCCAGCAGCCAAGGGACAGGGAGACCCTATGGCTACACCTTC. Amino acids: CASSQGTGRPYGYTF.

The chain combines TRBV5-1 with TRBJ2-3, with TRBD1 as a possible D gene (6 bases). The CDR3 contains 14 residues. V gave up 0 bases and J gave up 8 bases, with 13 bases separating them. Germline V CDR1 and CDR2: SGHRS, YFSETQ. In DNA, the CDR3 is TGCGCCAGCAGCTTGGGACAGGAAGGGGCTACGCAGTATTTT. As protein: CASSLGQEGATQYF.

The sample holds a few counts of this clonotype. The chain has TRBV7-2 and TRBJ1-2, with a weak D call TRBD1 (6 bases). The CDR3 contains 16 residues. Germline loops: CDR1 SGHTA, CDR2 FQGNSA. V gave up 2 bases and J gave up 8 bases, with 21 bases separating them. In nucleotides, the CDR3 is TGTGCCAGCAGCTTAAGGATGGGGGCCCTAACTGACGGCTACACCTTC. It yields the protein CASSLRMGALTDGYTF.

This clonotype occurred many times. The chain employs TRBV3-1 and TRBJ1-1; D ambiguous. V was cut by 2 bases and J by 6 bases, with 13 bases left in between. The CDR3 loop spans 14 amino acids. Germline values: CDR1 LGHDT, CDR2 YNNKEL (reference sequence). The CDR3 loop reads CASSQLQRAAEAFF. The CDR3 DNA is TGTGCCAGCAGCCAATTACAGAGGGCAGCTGAAGCTTTCTTT.

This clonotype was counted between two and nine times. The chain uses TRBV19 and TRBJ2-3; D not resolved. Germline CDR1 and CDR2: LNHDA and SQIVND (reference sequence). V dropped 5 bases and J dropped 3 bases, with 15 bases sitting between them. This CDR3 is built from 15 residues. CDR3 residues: CASSGAPMETDTQYF. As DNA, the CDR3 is TGTGCCAGTAGTGGAGCCCCGATGGAAACAGATACGCAGTATTTT.

The CDR3: CASSLLYNEQFF. DNA for the CDR3: TGTGCCAGCTCACTGCTCTACAATGAGCAGTTCTTC. The V gene is TRBV18, the J gene TRBJ2-1; D is unclear. V was cut by 4 bases and J by 3 bases, with 4 bases left in between. Germline assignment: CDR1 KGHSH and CDR2 LQKENI. The CDR3 has 12 residues.

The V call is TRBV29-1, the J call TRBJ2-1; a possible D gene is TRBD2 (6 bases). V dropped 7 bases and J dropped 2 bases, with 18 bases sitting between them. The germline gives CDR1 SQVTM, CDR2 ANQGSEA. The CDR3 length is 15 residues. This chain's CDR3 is CSGGAAGAAYNEQFF. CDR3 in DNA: TGCAGCGGTGGGGCAGCGGGCGCGGCCTACAATGAGCAGTTCTTC.

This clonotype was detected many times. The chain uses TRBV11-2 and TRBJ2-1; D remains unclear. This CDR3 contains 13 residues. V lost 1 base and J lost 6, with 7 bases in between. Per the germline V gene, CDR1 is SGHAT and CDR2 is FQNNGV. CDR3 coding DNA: TGTGCCAGCAGCTTAGGAGAAGTCAATGAGCAGTTCTTC. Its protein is CASSLGEVNEQFF. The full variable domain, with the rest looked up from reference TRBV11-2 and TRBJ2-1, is EAGVAQSPRYKIIEKRQSVAFWCNPISGHATLYWYQQILGQGPKLLIQFQNNGVVDDSQLPKDRFSAERLKGVDSTLKIQPAKLEDSAVYLCASSLGEVNEQFFGPGTRLTVL.

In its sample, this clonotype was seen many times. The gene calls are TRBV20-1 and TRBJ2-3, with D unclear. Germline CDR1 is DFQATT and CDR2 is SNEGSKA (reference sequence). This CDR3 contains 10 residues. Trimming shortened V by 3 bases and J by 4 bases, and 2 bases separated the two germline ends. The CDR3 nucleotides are TGCAGTGCTAGCCCAGATACGCAGTATTTT. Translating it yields CSASPDTQYF.

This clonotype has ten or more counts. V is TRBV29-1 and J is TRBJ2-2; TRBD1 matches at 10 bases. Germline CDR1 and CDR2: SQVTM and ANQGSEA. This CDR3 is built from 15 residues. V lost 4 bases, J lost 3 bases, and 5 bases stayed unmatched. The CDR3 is CSVGDRGRYTGELFF. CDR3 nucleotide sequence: TGCAGCGTTGGGGACAGGGGCCGTTACACCGGGGAGCTGTTTTTT.

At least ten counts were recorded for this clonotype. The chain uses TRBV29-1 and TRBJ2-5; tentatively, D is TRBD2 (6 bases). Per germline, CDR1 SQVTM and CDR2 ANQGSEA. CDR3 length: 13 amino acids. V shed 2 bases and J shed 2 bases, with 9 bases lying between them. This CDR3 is CSVERGTQETQYF. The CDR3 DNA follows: TGCAGCGTTGAACGGGGGACTCAAGAGACCCAGTACTTC.

The CDR3 sequence: CASSPRGRGDAEAFF. The CDR3 DNA sequence: TGTGCCAGCAGCCCCCGGGGAAGGGGGGACGCTGAAGCTTTCTTT. The chain recombines TRBV5-6 with TRBJ1-1; weak D call: TRBD1 (6 bases). The CDR3 spans 15 residues. Germline CDR1 reads SGHDT; CDR2 reads YYEEEE. The germline V and J ends were trimmed by 4 bases and 6 bases, with 19 bases remaining between them.

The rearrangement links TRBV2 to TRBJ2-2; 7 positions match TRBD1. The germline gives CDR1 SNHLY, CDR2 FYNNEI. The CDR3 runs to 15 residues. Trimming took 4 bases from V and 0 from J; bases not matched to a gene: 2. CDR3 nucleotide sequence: TGTGCCAGCAGTGGGGGACAGACGAACACCGGGGAGCTGTTTTTT. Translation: CASSGGQTNTGELFF.

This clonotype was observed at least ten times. The CDR3 coding sequence is TGCAGTGCCAGCGACAGTGGCCCTAATGAAAAACTGTTTTTT. As protein: CSASDSGPNEKLFF. The genes are TRBV20-1 and TRBJ1-4, with a possible D match to TRBD1 (5 bases). Germline V CDR1 and CDR2: DFQATT, SNEGSKA (reference sequence). There are 14 residues in the CDR3. Trimming removed 6 bases from V and 3 bases from J, with 14 bases in between.

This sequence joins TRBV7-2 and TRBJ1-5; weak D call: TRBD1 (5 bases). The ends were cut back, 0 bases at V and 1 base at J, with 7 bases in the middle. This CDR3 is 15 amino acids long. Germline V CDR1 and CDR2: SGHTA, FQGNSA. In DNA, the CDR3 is TGTGCCAGCAGCTTAGCGGGACTGAGCAATCAGCCCCAGCATTTT. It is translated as CASSLAGLSNQPQHF.

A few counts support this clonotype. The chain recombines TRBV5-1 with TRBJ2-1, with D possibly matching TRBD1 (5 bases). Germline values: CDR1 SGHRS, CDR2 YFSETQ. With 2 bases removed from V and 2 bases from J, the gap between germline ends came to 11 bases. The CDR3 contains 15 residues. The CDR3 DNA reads TGCGCCAGCAGCTTAGAAGGGGTTGCCTACAATGAGCAGTTCTTC. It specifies CASSLEGVAYNEQFF.

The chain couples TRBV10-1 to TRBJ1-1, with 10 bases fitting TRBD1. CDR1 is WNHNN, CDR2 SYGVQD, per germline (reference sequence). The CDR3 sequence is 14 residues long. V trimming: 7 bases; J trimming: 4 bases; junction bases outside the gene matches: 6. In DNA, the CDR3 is TGCGCCAGCAAACCGGGACAGGGGAGCACTGAAGCTTTCTTT. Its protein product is CASKPGQGSTEAFF.

CDR3 sequence (DNA): TGTGCCAGCACTTCTCGGGGTCTCCAGCCCCAGCATTTT. Translated, it gives CASTSRGLQPQHF. This chain links TRBV28 with TRBJ1-5, with D unclear. Germline CDR1 is MDHEN and CDR2 is SYDVKM. V lost 7 bases, J lost 7 bases, and 14 bases lay in between. CDR3 length: 13 amino acids.

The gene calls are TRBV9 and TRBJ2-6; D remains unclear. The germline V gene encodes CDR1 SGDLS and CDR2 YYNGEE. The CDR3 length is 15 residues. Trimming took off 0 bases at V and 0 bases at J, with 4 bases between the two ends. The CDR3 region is CASSVEVSGANVLTF. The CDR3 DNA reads TGTGCCAGCAGCGTAGAAGTCTCTGGGGCCAACGTCCTGACTTTC.